This TCR beta chain was identified in a study of CD8+ T cells in alopecia areata. Following extraction, RNA underwent reverse transcription to cDNA, which served as the sequencing template. The method was immunoSEQ multiplex PCR; TCRdb's version includes in-frame clones alone and lacks a portion of them. Of 200,000 or so clones in the sample, more than 45% were seen once. Noted treatment: oral pan-JAK inhibitor, 5-10 mg twice daily. V shed 10 bases and J shed 5 bases, with 20 bases lying between them. Germline assignment: CDR1 ENHRY and CDR2 SYGVKD. The CDR3 covers 14 residues. This clonotype was sampled from a human donor with alopecia areata. Sequencing was performed on CD4+ T cells sorted from blood, taken at week 24, from a patient treated with tofacitinib. The rearrangement joins TRBV10-3 to TRBJ2-5, with D possibly being TRBD2 (6 bases). This CDR3 is CATWGTSRRETQYF. The CDR3 DNA sequence: TGTGCCACCTGGGGGACTTCCCGGAGGGAGACCCAGTACTTC.